The 26 T cell receptor beta chains below come from one sample, sequenced in a study of shared clonotypes between healthy human individuals. Assay: immunoSEQ multiplex PCR; the TCRdb copy retains only in-frame clones and omits some. Of some 690,000 clones listed, about 92% are singletons. The material sequenced was memory CD8+ T cells from PBMCs. Documented subset: CD45RO+ cells pooled with CCR7-negative TemRA cells. The receptors were sampled from a young man in good health. Some clones in this sample may be carry-over from other donors' samples.

The chain recombines TRBV29-1 with TRBJ2-5; the D is unclear. TRBJ2-7 explains the end of the DNA better; the J call may be wrong. Germline CDR1 reads SQVTM; CDR2 reads ANQGSEA. The CDR3 runs to 12 residues. CDR3 amino acids: CSVEAGSYEQYF. The CDR3 DNA follows: TGCAGCGTTGAAGCGGGCTCCTACGAGCAGTACTTC.

As for this clone: Other DNA sequences of this sample code for an identical CDR3. The chain has TRBV6-5 and TRBJ1-5; D not resolved. The length of the CDR3 is 14 residues. Germline V gene data show CDR1 as MNHEY and CDR2 as SVGAGI. Trimming took 2 bases from V and 1 from J, leaving 6 bases between them. CDR3 amino acids: CASSYGRSNQPQHF. CDR3 in DNA: TGTGCCAGCAGTTACGGGAGGAGCAATCAGCCCCAGCATTTT.

The chain joins TRBV6-1 to TRBJ2-3; TRBD1 matches 8 bases. Looked up from germline, CDR1 is MNHNS and CDR2 is SASEGT. V gave up 3 bases and J gave up 2 bases; unmatched junction bases: 10. The CDR3 extends over 17 amino acids. CDR3 bases: TGTGCCAGCAGTGACCGAACAGGGGGTGGGTACACAGATACGCAGTATTTT. It yields the protein CASSDRTGGGYTDTQYF.

This clone has a single count. This sequence joins TRBV9 and TRBJ2-2; D gene unclear. The CDR3 covers 15 residues. Germline V CDR1 and CDR2: SGDLS, YYNGEE. The V end was cut by 0 bases, the J end by 4 bases, with 10 bases between. CDR3 amino acids: CASSVGTVSTGELFF. The CDR3 coding sequence is TGTGCCAGCAGCGTAGGGACGGTGAGCACCGGGGAGCTGTTTTTT.

This rearrangement joins TRBV5-1 to TRBJ1-5; a possible D gene is TRBD1 (5 bases). Germline lookup yields CDR1 SGHRS and CDR2 YFSETQ. V lost 1 base and J 1 base, leaving 12 bases between the germline ends. The CDR3 totals 16 residues. The CDR3 coding sequence is TGCGCCAGCAGCTTGTCTCCCGGGGCGAGCAATCAGCCCCAGCATTTT. Translated: CASSLSPGASNQPQHF. The full variable domain, in which reference TRBV5-1 and TRBJ1-5 provide the parts outside the CDR3, is KAGVTQTPRYLIKTRGQQVTLSCSPISGHRSVSWYQQTPGQGLQFLFEYFSETQRNKGNFPGRFSGRQFSNSRSEMNVSTLELGDSALYLCASSLSPGASNQPQHFGDGTRLSIL.

The CDR3 DNA reads TGCAGCGTTGTGAATGAGAACACTGAAGCTTTCTTT. Translating it yields CSVVNENTEAFF. The chain couples TRBV29-1 to TRBJ1-1, with unresolved D. Trimming shortened V by 4 bases and J by 1 base, and 7 bases separated the two germline ends. CDR1 and CDR2 (germline): SQVTM, ANQGSEA. The CDR3 runs 12 residues.

The chain's CDR3 is CASSQVQGPYNEQFF. CDR3 nucleotides: TGCGCCAGCAGCCAAGTACAGGGCCCCTACAATGAGCAGTTCTTC. The chain is built from TRBV4-1 and TRBJ2-1, with a weak D call TRBD1 (6 bases). CDR3 length: 15 residues. CDR1 is MGHRA, CDR2 YSYEKL, per germline. With 1 base removed from V and 2 bases from J, the gap between germline ends came to 9 bases.

The chain carries TRBV7-9 and TRBJ2-1, with D perhaps matching TRBD1 or TRBD2 (5 bases each). Per germline, CDR1 SEHNR and CDR2 FQNEAQ (reference sequence). The CDR3 totals 16 residues. V shed 4 bases and J shed 9 bases, with 22 bases lying between them. The chain's CDR3 is CASSSGSGPLPTEQFF. Here the CDR3 DNA reads TGTGCCAGCAGCTCAGGGAGCGGTCCCCTACCAACTGAGCAGTTCTTC.

V and J are TRBV9 and TRBJ2-3; TRBD2 aligns across 7 bases. Germline V CDR1 and CDR2: SGDLS, YYNGEE. Losses at the gene ends were 2 bases for V and 5 bases for J; bases not matched to a gene: 5. The CDR3 loop spans 14 amino acids. The CDR3 coding sequence is TGTGCCAGCAGCGTTGCGAGGGAGGGAGATACGCAGTATTTT. It is translated as CASSVAREGDTQYF.

V and J are TRBV2 and TRBJ1-2; no clear D gene. CDR3 size: 18 residues. Germline V gene sequence: CDR1 SNHLY, CDR2 FYNNEI. Between the trimmed V and J ends, which lost 5 bases and 8 bases, there was a span of 30 bases. CDR3 DNA: TGTGCCAGCAGTTCCCAGCCGGTACAAGCCGGTACCGGGTCCGGCTACACCTTC. This codes for CASSSQPVQAGTGSGYTF.

V and J are TRBV28 and TRBJ2-5; D remains ambiguous. V was trimmed by 3 bases and J by 1 base, leaving 9 bases between them. Germline CDR1 is MDHEN and CDR2 is SYDVKM. This CDR3 region has 14 residues. CDR3 DNA sequence: TGTGCCAGCAGTTTCGCCAGCCCCCAAGAGACCCAGTACTTC. Amino acid sequence: CASSFASPQETQYF.

This chain links TRBV9 with TRBJ2-1; TRBD2 matches 12 bases. V shed 4 bases, J shed 3 bases, and the junction held 5 bases outside the gene matches. There are 16 residues in the CDR3. Germline values: CDR1 SGDLS, CDR2 YYNGEE. The CDR3 protein is CASSSTSGSNYNEQFF. CDR3 sequence (DNA): TGTGCCAGCAGCTCGACTAGCGGGAGTAACTACAATGAGCAGTTCTTC.

This clone was recorded a few times. The CDR3 sequence is CATSDRDRGYEQYF. As DNA, the CDR3 is TGTGCCACCAGTGATCGGGACAGGGGCTACGAGCAGTACTTC. The rearrangement uses TRBV15 and TRBJ2-7, with 10 bases aligning to TRBD1. This CDR3 contains 14 residues. J was trimmed by 3 bases and V by 6 bases; bases with no gene match: 5. Germline V gene lookup returns CDR1 LNHNV and CDR2 YYDKDF (reference sequence). The full variable domain, in which reference TRBV15 and TRBJ2-7 provide the parts outside the CDR3, is DAMVIQNPRYQVTQFGKPVTLSCSQTLNHNVMYWYQQKSSQAPKLLFHYYDKDFNNEADTPDNFQSRRPNTSFCFLDIRSPGLGDTAMYLCATSDRDRGYEQYFGPGTRLTVT.

A remark on this clone: One end of the junction varies from germline; a read error may be responsible. The chain has TRBV15 and TRBJ2-1, with 7 bases matching TRBD2. The CDR3 contains 15 residues. CDR1 is LNHNV, CDR2 YYDKDF, per germline (reference sequence). The CDR3: CAISSRRGLGNEQFF. DNA of the CDR3: TGTGCCATCAGCTCACGGCGGGGGTTGGGCAATGAGCAGTTCTTC.

The chain carries TRBV13 and TRBJ2-7; 14 positions match TRBD2. J lost 1 base, V lost 5 bases, and 13 bases had no gene match. CDR1 and CDR2 from the germline V gene are PRHDT and FYEKMQ (reference sequence). The CDR3 totals 19 residues. This CDR3 is CASSARLAGGPSKSYEQYF. The CDR3 DNA reads as TGTGCCAGCAGCGCCCGACTAGCGGGAGGGCCCTCCAAGTCCTACGAGCAGTACTTC.

The chain uses TRBV6-1 and TRBJ1-3, with D unresolved. The germline V and J ends were trimmed by 7 bases and 0 bases, with 13 bases remaining between them. The CDR3 sequence is 15 residues long. Germline CDR1 and CDR2: MNHNS and SASEGT. CDR3 coding DNA: TGTGCCAGCATATATGACCCGAGCTCTGGAAACACCATATATTTT. It encodes CASIYDPSSGNTIYF.

The chain combines TRBV19 with TRBJ2-2; D is undetermined. Germline CDR1 and CDR2: LNHDA and SQIVND (reference sequence). CDR3 size: 15 residues. The ends were cut back, 8 bases at V and 0 bases at J, with 13 bases in the middle. The CDR3 loop is CASRFRLANTGELFF. In nucleotides, the CDR3 is TGTGCCAGTCGATTTAGGCTAGCGAACACCGGGGAGCTGTTTTTT.

V usage is TRBV29-1 and J usage is TRBJ2-1; 7 bases map to TRBD2. Germline CDR1 SQVTM, CDR2 ANQGSEA. The CDR3 totals 15 residues. V lost 5 bases, J lost 5 bases, and 12 bases stayed unmatched. CDR3 sequence (DNA): TGCAGCGTTACCGGAACTAGCGAAAAACACAATGAGCAGTTCTTC. Protein sequence: CSVTGTSEKHNEQFF.

CDR3 nucleotide sequence: TGTGCCAGCAGGACAGTCCAAGAGACCCAGTACTTC. It specifies CASRTVQETQYF. V is TRBV6-5 and J is TRBJ2-5; possibly TRBD1 for D (5 bases). This CDR3 has 12 amino acids. CDR1 is MNHEY and CDR2 is SVGAGI in the germline V gene. The V end was cut by 6 bases, the J end by 1 base, with 6 bases between.

This rearrangement joins TRBV27 to TRBJ2-1, with 10 bases identical to TRBD2. This CDR3 is 16 amino acids long. V lost 4 bases to trimming and J lost 2 bases; unmatched junction nucleotides: 5. Looked up from germline, CDR1 is MNHEY and CDR2 is SMNVEV (reference sequence). CDR3 in amino acids: CASSSRTSGPYNEQFF. The DNA for the CDR3 is TGTGCCAGCAGTTCTAGGACTAGCGGTCCCTACAATGAGCAGTTCTTC.

The chain couples TRBV7-6 to TRBJ2-2, with 7 bases lining up with TRBD1. The V segment lost 4 bases and the J segment 4 bases; nucleotides outside the gene matches: 3. The CDR3 loop spans 14 amino acids. Germline CDR1 and CDR2: SGHVS and FNYEAQ. The CDR3 spells CASSSGTVTGELFF. CDR3 bases: TGTGCCAGCAGCTCCGGGACAGTCACCGGGGAGCTGTTTTTT.

This clone is a singleton in its sample. The chain couples TRBV4-1 to TRBJ2-2, with 9 bases lining up with TRBD2. This CDR3 is 16 amino acids long. Losses at the gene ends were 7 bases for V and 4 bases for J; bases not matched to a gene: 10. Per the germline V gene, CDR1 is MGHRA and CDR2 is YSYEKL. The CDR3 sequence: CASNTRGGRGTGELFF. Here the CDR3 DNA reads TGCGCCAGCAACACAAGGGGCGGGAGGGGCACCGGGGAGCTGTTTTTT.

This rearrangement joins TRBV28 to TRBJ2-7; 10 nucleotides align to TRBD1. The CDR3 runs 16 residues. The germline V gene has CDR1 MDHEN and CDR2 SYDVKM. The V gene end was trimmed by 5 bases and the J gene end by 3 bases; junction bases not matched to a gene: 10. In DNA form, the CDR3 reads TGTGCCAGCAGTAGACAGGGGGCGGCCGTCCACTACGAGCAGTACTTC. Protein: CASSRQGAAVHYEQYF.

This rearrangement joins TRBV10-3 to TRBJ2-7; tentative D call: TRBD2 (5 bases). Germline CDR1 ENHRY, CDR2 SYGVKD. The V end lost 1 base, the J end lost 2 bases, and 12 bases lay between the germline ends. The CDR3 extends over 15 amino acids. CDR3 sequence (DNA): TGTGCCATCAGTGAGTGGGTGGGAGTGACCTACGAGCAGTACTTC. It encodes CAISEWVGVTYEQYF.

This chain links TRBV28 with TRBJ1-3; D ambiguous. Germline V CDR1 and CDR2: MDHEN, SYDVKM. The CDR3 covers 17 residues. Trimming removed 3 bases from V and 1 base from J, with 16 bases in between. CDR3: CASSLISRGRSGNTIYF. The CDR3 nucleotides read TGTGCCAGCAGTTTGATTTCTCGTGGCAGGTCTGGAAACACCATATATTTT.

J is TRBJ1-5 and V is TRBV10-3, with TRBD1 matching 7 bases. Germline trimming cut 4 bases from V and 2 bases from J; bases unmatched to any gene: 14. This CDR3 comprises 18 residues. Per germline, CDR1 ENHRY and CDR2 SYGVKD. The CDR3 is CAISGTPPDRSGNQPQHF. CDR3 DNA sequence: TGTGCCATCAGTGGAACCCCTCCGGACAGGTCGGGCAATCAGCCCCAGCATTTT.